The entry that follows covers one T cell receptor (beta chain) sequence. What it recognizes is unknown. The data belong to a study of cytomegalovirus exposure and HLA in healthy donors. Findings and caveats of the study: For most TCR sequences rarity was the rule, although some public TCRs occurred in many donors.

PCR used 60 Vbeta primers and 13 Jbeta primers. Using immunoSEQ multiplex PCR, the repertoire was profiled, and TCRdb retains in-frame clones only, with some absent. The sample has fewer than 200,000 clones, roughly 77% seen once. While unrecorded immune exposures were likely, the donors were nominally healthy when sampled. Between the trimmed V and J ends, which lost 0 bases and 4 bases, there was a span of 21 bases. CDR1 is MGHRA and CDR2 is YSYEKL in the germline V gene. This CDR3 comprises 18 residues. This rearrangement joins TRBV4-1 to TRBJ1-2; D is undetermined. The receptor was derived from a man in his forties or fifties in good health and CMV-seropositive. Input material: PBMCs. The CDR3 here is CASSQDGTATPLSYGYTF. The CDR3 DNA sequence: TGCGCCAGCAGCCAAGATGGAACAGCCACTCCTCTGAGCTATGGCTACACCTTC.